This T cell receptor (beta chain) was sequenced during a study of T cells in women clearing cervical HPV infection. Study context: Cases: HPV16-related CIN3 or worse on histology, 2 invasive cancers. Case blood was drawn when the lesion was first found; control blood after infection became undetectable.

Study-wide results and limits: Richness differences could reflect unmeasured T-cell content per sample.

Concerning this clone itself: Antigen: not known.

Only in-frame clones appear in the TCRdb table, and some are missing; sequencing was by immunoSEQ multiplex PCR. The sample totals about 40,000 clones. Prevalent HPV16 infections were excluded; only incident single HPV16 infections included. Sequenced sample: blood buffy coat. The origin of this receptor is a woman between 18 and 69 years old with a cervical HPV16 infection that either progressed to CIN3+ or cleared (not recorded which).

The CDR3: CASSPPTGSTNEKLFF. CDR3 bases read: TGTGCCAGCTCACCGCCAACAGGGTCAACTAATGAAAAA. The V and J genes are TRBV18 and TRBJ1-4, with TRBD1 as a possible D gene (6 bases). The read is 3 residues too short to cover the CDR3 end, so that end is filled in from the germline J gene. Trimming left V 3 bases short and J 0 bases short, with 11 bases between. CDR1 is KGHSH, CDR2 LQKENI, per germline. The CDR3 has 16 residues.